Below, 21 T cell receptor beta chains from the same sample are listed, as sequenced in a study of identical twins. Via MiXCR, TCRdb re-called the 5' RACE reads, giving one row per CDR3 protein. Among about 520,000 distinct CDR3 sequences listed, about 20% were seen once. These data were also reused for a study on T cells expressing NK-cell markers.

The sequencing sample was made of CD4+ T cells sorted from blood. The receptor source for this set is a woman aged 18-35 years in good health.

This clonotype came up a few times. This sequence joins TRBV20-1 and TRBJ2-2; 13 bases line up with TRBD2. The junction had 6 bases not matched to a gene; V was cut back by 4 bases and J by 4 bases. Germline V gene sequence: CDR1 DFQATT, CDR2 SNEGSKA (reference sequence). This CDR3 comprises 16 residues. CDR3 residues: CSATGTSGVATGELFF. In DNA form, the CDR3 reads TGCAGTGCTACCGGGACTAGCGGGGTCGCCACCGGGGAGCTGTTTTTT.

This clonotype was counted only a few times. The chain couples TRBV20-1 to TRBJ2-5, with TRBD2 matching over 8 bases. Germline CDR1 DFQATT, CDR2 SNEGSKA (reference sequence). This CDR3 comprises 16 residues. The junction had 10 bases not matched to a gene; V was cut back by 0 bases and J by 4 bases. The CDR3 nucleotides are TGCAGTGCTAGAGATCCCAGCAGCGGGAGCAGAGAGACCCAGTACTTC. Translated: CSARDPSSGSRETQYF.

The V call is TRBV6-5, the J call TRBJ2-1, with 14 bases matching TRBD2. Germline-derived CDR1 and CDR2 are MNHEY and SVGAGI. CDR3 size: 18 residues. The J segment lost 5 bases and the V segment lost 0 bases, leaving 6 bases of the junction unmatched. The CDR3 region has the DNA TGTGCCAGCAGTTACTCGACTAGCGGGAGGGCCCGAGACAATGAGCAGTTCTTC. Protein product: CASSYSTSGRARDNEQFF.

CDR3 in amino acids: CAWSGGSGRAWAGELFF. DNA for the CDR3: TGTGCCTGGAGTGGGGGTAGCGGGAGGGCTTGGGCCGGGGAGCTGTTTTTT. V is TRBV30 and J is TRBJ2-2; 11 positions agree with TRBD2. Germline V gene lookup returns CDR1 GTSNPN and CDR2 SVGIG (reference sequence). The CDR3 extends over 17 amino acids. J lost 6 bases, V lost 1 base, and 10 bases had no gene match.

This chain connects TRBV15 to TRBJ2-2, with D tentatively TRBD2 (6 bases). Trimming pared 2 bases from V and 3 bases from J, leaving 13 bases between. Germline CDR1 LNHNV, CDR2 YYDKDF (reference sequence). The CDR3 contains 16 residues. CDR3 coding DNA: TGTGCCACCAGCAGATTTCGGACTAAGGACACCGGGGAGCTGTTTTTT. Residues: CATSRFRTKDTGELFF.

The chain joins TRBV7-7 to TRBJ1-2; unclear D gene. V gave up 4 bases and J gave up 8 bases, with 5 bases separating them. This CDR3 has 10 amino acids. Germline V CDR1 and CDR2: SSHAT, FNYEAQ (reference sequence). The CDR3 region is CASSSTGYTF. CDR3 nucleotide sequence: TGTGCCAGCAGCTCTACCGGCTACACCTTC.

This clonotype turned up a few times. The chain recombines TRBV25-1 with TRBJ2-1; the match to TRBD2 covers 7 bases. Germline-derived CDR1 and CDR2 are MGHDK and SYGVNS. The CDR3 length is 13 residues. The J segment lost 13 bases and the V segment lost 3 bases, leaving 9 bases of the junction unmatched. CDR3 in DNA: TGTGCCAGCAGTGATGAAACTAGCGAGCTACAGTTCTTC. Translation: CASSDETSELQFF. The full variable domain, with the rest looked up from reference TRBV25-1 and TRBJ2-1, is EADIYQTPRYLVIGTGKKITLECSQTMGHDKMYWYQQDPGMELHLIHYSYGVNSTEKGDLSSESTVSRIRTEHFPLTLESARPSHTSQYLCASSDETSELQFFGPGTRLTVL.

To note about this clonotype: Because the CDR3 is missing its conserved closing phenylalanine or tryptophan, this is likely a read error. It is unclear where the CDR3 begins or ends on the DNA, so no DNA is shown, and the CDR3 is as TCRdb lists it. The chain combines TRBV6-6 with TRBJ2-1; the table's D call TRBD1 went unverified against the DNA. Counting both end residues, the CDR3 totals 11 amino acids. The germline V gene has CDR1 MNHNY and CDR2 SVGAGI (reference sequence). The CDR3 region is CASSNGQGIHL.

The rearrangement joins TRBV6-2 or TRBV6-3 to TRBJ2-1, with D possibly being TRBD1 (6 bases). Germline V gene sequence: CDR1 MNHEY, CDR2 SVGEGT. Trimming shortened V by 7 bases and J by 6 bases, and 28 bases separated the two germline ends. CDR3 size: 18 residues. CDR3 in amino acids: CASIKRPRGHPVGNEQFF. The DNA of the CDR3 is TGTGCCAGCATCAAGAGGCCCCGGGGACACCCGGTGGGCAATGAGCAGTTCTTC.

In its sample, this clonotype was seen a few times. The chain uses TRBV5-1 and TRBJ1-6; unclear D gene. CDR1 and CDR2 (germline): SGHRS, YFSETQ. V lost 5 bases and J 7 bases, leaving 13 bases between the germline ends. The CDR3 length is 14 residues. The DNA for the CDR3 is TGCGCCAGCAGGGTTCTGGGGATCAATTCACCCCTCCACTTT. This encodes CASRVLGINSPLHF.

This clonotype showed up just a few times. The V call is TRBV20-1, the J call TRBJ2-1, with 10 bases identical to TRBD2. CDR3 size: 14 residues. Trimming at V came to 6 bases and at J to 7 bases, leaving 9 bases not matched to a gene. The V gene's germline CDR1 is DFQATT and CDR2 SNEGSKA (reference sequence). CDR3 DNA sequence: TGCAGTGCGACAAGACTAGCGGGCAGGAATGAGCAGTTCTTC. Its protein is CSATRLAGRNEQFF.

The gene calls are TRBV12-3 or TRBV12-4 and TRBJ2-5; a weak D match, TRBD2 (5 bases). This CDR3 is built from 14 residues. V gave up 6 bases and J gave up 5 bases, with 16 bases separating them. The CDR3 nucleotides read TGTGCCAGCAGCCCCACCAGCACGGGGGAGACCCAGTACTTC. The encoded protein is CASSPTSTGETQYF.

This clonotype was picked up a small number of times. This rearrangement joins TRBV11-2 to TRBJ2-7; TRBD1 matches 11 bases. In germline, CDR1 is SGHAT, CDR2 FQNNGV. CDR3 length equals 19 residues. V lost 4 bases, J lost 3 bases, and 17 bases stayed unmatched. The CDR3 sequence: CASSSPAGQGGMVFYEQYF. The CDR3 coding sequence is TGTGCCAGCAGCTCCCCGGCGGGACAGGGGGGAATGGTTTTCTACGAGCAGTACTTC.

The V gene is TRBV10-3, the J gene TRBJ2-1; 8 bases agree with TRBD1. J gave up 12 bases and V 0 bases, and 7 bases lay outside the gene matches. This CDR3 has 14 amino acids. Germline loops: CDR1 ENHRY, CDR2 SYGVKD. The DNA for the CDR3 is TGTGCCATCAGTGAGTCCTCCAGGGGGCCGGGGCAGTTCTTC. Translation: CAISESSRGPGQFF.

The chain couples TRBV5-4 to TRBJ2-2; no reliable D call. Germline V gene data show CDR1 as SGHNT and CDR2 as YYREEE (reference sequence). This CDR3 has 12 amino acids. V lost 2 bases, J lost 7 bases, and 6 bases lay in between. This chain's CDR3 is CASSFPVGELFF. CDR3 coding DNA: TGTGCCAGCAGCTTCCCGGTCGGGGAGCTGTTTTTT.

V gene TRBV20-1 combines with J gene TRBJ2-5; D is unclear. With 7 bases removed from V and 7 bases from J, the gap between germline ends came to 10 bases. Germline V gene sequence: CDR1 DFQATT, CDR2 SNEGSKA (reference sequence). This CDR3 region has 10 residues. CDR3 DNA: TGCAGTGTTTTAAGTGGGACCCAGTACTTC. This gives the protein CSVLSGTQYF.

This sequence joins TRBV20-1 and TRBJ2-1; 10 nucleotides match TRBD1. Germline-derived CDR1 and CDR2 are DFQATT and SNEGSKA (reference sequence). Losses at the gene ends were 0 bases for V and 7 bases for J; bases not matched to a gene: 9. The CDR3 extends over 16 amino acids. DNA for the CDR3: TGCAGTGCTAGAGACCCCCGACAGGGGGCAGGGAATGAGCAGTTCTTC. Amino acids: CSARDPRQGAGNEQFF.

The genes are TRBV6-1 and TRBJ2-7, with 9 positions matching TRBD1. Germline CDR1 MNHNS, CDR2 SASEGT. This CDR3 has 14 amino acids. With V trimmed by 4 bases and J by 6 bases, 7 bases remained unmatched. The CDR3 DNA follows: TGTGCCAGCAGTGCCGGGACAGGGTTTGGCGAGCAGTACTTC. Translation: CASSAGTGFGEQYF.

This clonotype has more than one count but fewer than ten. The chain joins TRBV5-6 to TRBJ2-7, with TRBD2 as a possible D gene (6 bases). V shed 0 bases and J shed 2 bases, with 12 bases lying between them. The CDR3 length is 15 residues. The germline V gene encodes CDR1 SGHDT and CDR2 YYEEEE. The CDR3 here is CASSLVDGGTYEQYF. The CDR3 DNA reads TGTGCCAGCAGCTTGGTGGACGGAGGGACCTACGAGCAGTACTTC.

There are a few counts of this clonotype. This chain connects TRBV7-7 to TRBJ2-1, with D possibly matching TRBD2 (6 bases). The CDR3 is made up of 16 amino acids. V was shortened by 5 bases and J by 0 bases, with 14 bases between the two germline ends. The germline gives CDR1 SSHAT, CDR2 FNYEAQ (reference sequence). CDR3 coding DNA: TGTGCCAGCAGCCGTAAAGCGGGCCTCTCCTACAATGAGCAGTTCTTC. Residues: CASSRKAGLSYNEQFF.

This clonotype was detected a few times. This sequence joins TRBV12-3 or TRBV12-4 and TRBJ2-7; D unclear. The CDR3 sequence is 12 residues long. V lost 6 bases, J lost 6 bases, and 12 bases lay in between. The CDR3 nucleotides read TGTGCCAGCAGCCCGAGTTGGTCCGAGCAGTACTTC. It encodes CASSPSWSEQYF.